A selection of T cell receptor beta chains follows, all from one sample in a study of T cells in Graves' hyperthyroidism and ophthalmopathy. A single record per CDR3 protein comes from TCRdb applying MiXCR to the multiplex PCR reads. Among under 700,000 distinct CDR3 sequences, approximately 15% were seen once, and the ten largest hold approximately 20%. Sequencing was performed on blood. The receptor set was obtained from a woman aged 18-29 years with Graves' hyperthyroidism. CDR3s include the opening cysteine and the closing phenylalanine or tryptophan. A D gene is named only where the DNA matches it firmly. Not every row has a clone size; where given, it reads once, few, many or a size class.

d_call j_call clone_size v_call cdr3_aa cdr3_nt
TRBD2 TRBJ2-1 once TRBV15 CATSRAGGAEQFF TGTGCCACCAGTCGAGCGGGAGGTGCTGAGCAGTTCTTC
NA TRBJ1-5 few TRBV20-1 CSARDNANQPQHF TGCAGTGCTAGAGACAACGCGAATCAGCCCCAGCATTTT
TRBD1 TRBJ2-1 NA TRBV7-9 CASSAGQGAHEQFF TGTGCCAGCAGCGCAGGACAGGGGGCTCATGAGCAGTTCTTC
TRBD2 TRBJ2-7 many TRBV28 CASSVGGRAYEQYF TGTGCCAGCAGTGTCGGCGGGAGGGCCTACGAGCAGTACTTC
TRBD1 TRBJ2-4 NA TRBV28 CASSSAGTGGDLIKNIQYF TGTGCCAGCAGTAGCGCCGGGACAGGGGGCGATCTGATCAAAAACATTCAGTACTTC
NA TRBJ1-5 many TRBV7-2 CASSLLGRYSNQPQHF TGTGCCAGCAGCTTATTGGGACGGTATAGCAATCAGCCCCAGCATTTT
TRBD2 TRBJ2-5 NA TRBV5-1 CASSFGRTGETQYF TGCGCCAGCAGCTTCGGGAGGACCGGGGAGACCCAGTACTTC
TRBD1 TRBJ1-1 NA TRBV10-3 CAISERETGVGSEAFF TGTGCCATCAGTGAGCGAGAGACAGGGGTTGGATCCGAAGCTTTCTTT
TRBD1 TRBJ2-1 few TRBV27 CASSLGTGGWNEQFF TGTGCCAGCAGCCTAGGGACAGGGGGCTGGAATGAGCAGTTCTTC
NA TRBJ1-2 many TRBV15 CATSTLPEGGGGGYTF TGTGCCACCAGCACCCTACCCGAGGGGGGGGGTGGTGGCTACACCTTC
NA TRBJ2-1 NA TRBV5-1 CASSLGDPGDEQFF TGCGCCAGCAGCCTGGGAGATCCTGGGGATGAGCAGTTCTTC
TRBD2 TRBJ2-5 many TRBV12-3/TRBV12-4 CASTLAGEVETQYF TGTGCCAGCACACTAGCGGGGGAGGTGGAGACCCAGTACTTC
NA TRBJ2-2 NA TRBV29-1 CSVTELGGTGELFF TGCAGCGTGACGGAATTAGGAGGCACCGGGGAGCTGTTTTTT
NA TRBJ2-7 many TRBV28 CASSLATGRSYEQYF TGTGCCAGCAGTTTAGCGACAGGTCGCTCCTACGAGCAGTACTTC
TRBD2 TRBJ2-2 NA TRBV7-8 CASSQRTSGNTGELFF TGTGCCAGCAGCCAGAGGACTAGCGGTAACACCGGGGAGCTGTTTTTT
NA TRBJ1-5 NA TRBV12-5 CASGFDQPQHF TGTGCTAGTGGTTTTGATCAGCCCCAGCATTTT
NA TRBJ2-2 many TRBV2 CASSQTIVSGELFF TGTGCCAGCAGCCAAACTATAGTGTCCGGGGAGCTGTTTTTT
TRBD2 TRBJ2-7 NA TRBV2 CASRPQGGSLYEQYF TGTGCCAGCAGACCCCAGGGCGGGAGTTTATACGAGCAGTACTTC
TRBD2 TRBJ2-7 NA TRBV14 CASSQVLFGREEYEQYF TGTGCCAGCAGCCAAGTCCTATTCGGGCGGGAGGAATACGAGCAGTACTTC
TRBD2 TRBJ2-3 many TRBV7-2 CASSLVPSGITDTQYF TGTGCCAGCAGCTTAGTCCCTAGCGGGATCACAGATACGCAGTATTTT
TRBD2 TRBJ2-1 NA TRBV7-9 CASSRFLADNEQFF TGTGCCAGCAGCCGTTTTCTAGCGGACAATGAGCAGTTCTTC
NA TRBJ2-7 NA TRBV30 CAWNFAPGGEQYF TGTGCCTGGAACTTTGCTCCCGGAGGGGAGCAGTACTTC
NA TRBJ2-7 NA TRBV6-1 CAAVRGDTYEQYF TGTGCCGCCGTTAGGGGGGACACCTACGAGCAGTACTTC
NA TRBJ1-1 few TRBV18 CASSPRAGLNTEAFF TGTGCCAGCTCACCACGGGCAGGTTTAAACACTGAAGCTTTCTTT
NA TRBJ1-1 few TRBV14 CASSQDEGSMNTEAFF TGTGCCAGCAGCCAAGATGAGGGCAGTATGAACACTGAAGCTTTCTTT
NA TRBJ2-7 few TRBV9 CASSVGASTTHEQYF TGTGCCAGCAGCGTAGGCGCGAGTACCACTCACGAGCAGTACTTC